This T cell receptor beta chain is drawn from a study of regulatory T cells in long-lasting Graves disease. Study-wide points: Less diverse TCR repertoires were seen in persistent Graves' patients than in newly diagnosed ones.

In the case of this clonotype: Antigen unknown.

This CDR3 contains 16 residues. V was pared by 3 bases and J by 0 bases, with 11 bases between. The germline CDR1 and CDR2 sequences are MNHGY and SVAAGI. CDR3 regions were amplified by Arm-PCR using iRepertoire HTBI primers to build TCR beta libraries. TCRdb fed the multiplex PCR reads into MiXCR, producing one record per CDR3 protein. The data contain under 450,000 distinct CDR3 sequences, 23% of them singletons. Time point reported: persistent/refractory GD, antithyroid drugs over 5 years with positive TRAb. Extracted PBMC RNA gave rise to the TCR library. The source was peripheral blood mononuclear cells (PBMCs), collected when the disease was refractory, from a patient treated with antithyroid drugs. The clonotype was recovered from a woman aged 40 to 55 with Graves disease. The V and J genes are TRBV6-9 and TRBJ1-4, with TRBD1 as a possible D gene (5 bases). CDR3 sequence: CASSYSGGPTNEKLFF. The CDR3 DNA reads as TGTGCCAGCAGTTACTCCGGGGGTCCAACTAATGAAAAACTGTTTTTT.